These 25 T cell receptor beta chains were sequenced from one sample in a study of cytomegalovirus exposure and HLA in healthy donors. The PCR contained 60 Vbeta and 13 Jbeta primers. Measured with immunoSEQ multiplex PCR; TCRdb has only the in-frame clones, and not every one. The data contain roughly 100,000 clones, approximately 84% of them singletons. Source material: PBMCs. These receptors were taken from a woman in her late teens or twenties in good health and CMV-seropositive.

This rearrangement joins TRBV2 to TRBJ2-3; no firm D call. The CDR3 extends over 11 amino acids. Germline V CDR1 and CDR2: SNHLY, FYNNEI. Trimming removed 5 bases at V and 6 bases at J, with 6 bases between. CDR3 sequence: CASSYLDTQYF. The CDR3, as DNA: TGTGCCAGCAGTTACTTGGATACGCAGTATTTT.

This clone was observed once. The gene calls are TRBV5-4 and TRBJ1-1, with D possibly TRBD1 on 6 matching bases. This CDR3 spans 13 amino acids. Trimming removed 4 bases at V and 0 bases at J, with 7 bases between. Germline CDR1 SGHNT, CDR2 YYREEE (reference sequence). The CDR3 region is CASSRQVNTEAFF. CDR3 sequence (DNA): TGTGCCAGCAGCAGACAGGTGAACACTGAAGCTTTCTTT.

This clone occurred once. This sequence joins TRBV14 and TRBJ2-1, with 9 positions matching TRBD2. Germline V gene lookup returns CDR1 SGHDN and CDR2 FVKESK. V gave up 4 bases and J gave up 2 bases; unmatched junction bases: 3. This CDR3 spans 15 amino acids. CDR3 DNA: TGTGCCAGCAGCCGCGGGGGGGCGGCCTACAATGAGCAGTTCTTC. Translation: CASSRGGAAYNEQFF.

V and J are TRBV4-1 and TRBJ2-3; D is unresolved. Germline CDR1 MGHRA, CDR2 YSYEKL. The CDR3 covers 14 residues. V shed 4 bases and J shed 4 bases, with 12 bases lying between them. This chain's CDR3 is CASSLFPPPDTQYF. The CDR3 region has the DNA TGCGCCAGCAGCCTATTCCCCCCCCCAGATACGCAGTATTTT.

As DNA, the CDR3 is TGTGCCAGCAGCACCGGGACAGGCCCCTATGGCTACACCTTC. As protein: CASSTGTGPYGYTF. This chain links TRBV6-5 with TRBJ1-2; the match to TRBD1 covers 8 bases. The germline V gene has CDR1 MNHEY and CDR2 SVGAGI. The V and J ends lost 6 bases and 4 bases, in that order; junction bases with no gene match: 7. The CDR3 has 14 amino acids.

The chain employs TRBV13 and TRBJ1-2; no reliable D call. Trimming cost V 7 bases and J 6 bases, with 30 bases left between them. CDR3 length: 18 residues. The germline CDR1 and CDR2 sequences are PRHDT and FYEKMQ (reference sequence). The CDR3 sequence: CASTPRGGFSTLMDGYTF. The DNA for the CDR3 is TGTGCCAGCACCCCGCGGGGAGGTTTTTCCACCTTAATGGATGGCTACACCTTC.

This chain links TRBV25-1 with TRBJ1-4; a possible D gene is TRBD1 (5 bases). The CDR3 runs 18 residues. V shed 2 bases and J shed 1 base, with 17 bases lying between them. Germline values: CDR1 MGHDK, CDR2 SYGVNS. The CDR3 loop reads CASSEPLLRDLTNEKLFF. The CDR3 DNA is TGTGCCAGCAGTGAACCCCTCCTGAGGGACTTAACTAATGAAAAACTGTTTTTT.

The CDR3 region has the DNA TGTGCCAGCAGCCCCAGACAGGGCCACATGAACACTGAAGCTTTCTTT. Its protein product is CASSPRQGHMNTEAFF. The chain couples TRBV7-9 to TRBJ1-1; 7 nucleotides agree with TRBD1. Per the germline V gene, CDR1 is SEHNR and CDR2 is FQNEAQ (reference sequence). This CDR3 comprises 16 residues. The V gene end was trimmed by 5 bases and the J gene end by 0 bases; junction bases not matched to a gene: 9. Based on the CDR3 plus reference TRBV7-9 and TRBJ1-1, the full variable domain is DTGVSQNPRHKITKRGQNVTFRCDPISEHNRLYWYRQTLGQGPEFLTYFQNEAQLEKSRLLSDRFSAERPKGSFSTLEIQRTEQGDSAMYLCASSPRQGHMNTEAFFGQGTRLTVV.

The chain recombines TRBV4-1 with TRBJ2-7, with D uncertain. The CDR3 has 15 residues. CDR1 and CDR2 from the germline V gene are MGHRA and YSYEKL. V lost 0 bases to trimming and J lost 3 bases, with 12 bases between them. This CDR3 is CASSQESGSSYEQYF. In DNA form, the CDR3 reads TGCGCCAGCAGCCAAGAATCCGGTAGCAGCTACGAGCAGTACTTC.

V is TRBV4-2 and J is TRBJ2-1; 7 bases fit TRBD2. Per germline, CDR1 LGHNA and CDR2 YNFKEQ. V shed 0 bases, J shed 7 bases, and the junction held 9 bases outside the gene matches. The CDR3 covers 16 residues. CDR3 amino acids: CASSQEGASGVNEQFF. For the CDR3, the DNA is TGTGCCAGCAGCCAAGAAGGAGCTAGCGGCGTAAATGAGCAGTTCTTC.

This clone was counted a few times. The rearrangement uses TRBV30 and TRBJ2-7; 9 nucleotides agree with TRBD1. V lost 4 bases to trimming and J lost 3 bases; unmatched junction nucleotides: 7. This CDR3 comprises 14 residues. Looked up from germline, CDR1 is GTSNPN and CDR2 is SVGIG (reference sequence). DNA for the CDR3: TGTGCCTGGACCCCCGGGACAGGGAGCTACGAGCAGTACTTC. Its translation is CAWTPGTGSYEQYF.

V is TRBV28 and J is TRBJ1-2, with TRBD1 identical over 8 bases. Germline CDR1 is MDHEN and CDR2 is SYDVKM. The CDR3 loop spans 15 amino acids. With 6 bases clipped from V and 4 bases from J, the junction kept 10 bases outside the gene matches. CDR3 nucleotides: TGTGCCAGCAGACCCGTCCAGGGGGCGGGCTATGGCTACACCTTC. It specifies CASRPVQGAGYGYTF.

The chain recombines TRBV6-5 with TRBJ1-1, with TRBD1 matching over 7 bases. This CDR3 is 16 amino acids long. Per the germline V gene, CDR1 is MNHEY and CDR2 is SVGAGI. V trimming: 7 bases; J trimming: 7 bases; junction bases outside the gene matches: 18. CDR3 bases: TGTGCCAGCATTTATCGCGGCACAGGGGATCATGGTGAAGCTTTCTTT. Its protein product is CASIYRGTGDHGEAFF.

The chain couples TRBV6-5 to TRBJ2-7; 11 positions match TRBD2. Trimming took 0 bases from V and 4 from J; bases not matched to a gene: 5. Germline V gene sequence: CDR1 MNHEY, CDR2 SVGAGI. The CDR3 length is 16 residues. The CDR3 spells CASSYSSLAGGYEQYF. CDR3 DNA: TGTGCCAGCAGTTACTCTTCGCTAGCGGGAGGTTACGAGCAGTACTTC.

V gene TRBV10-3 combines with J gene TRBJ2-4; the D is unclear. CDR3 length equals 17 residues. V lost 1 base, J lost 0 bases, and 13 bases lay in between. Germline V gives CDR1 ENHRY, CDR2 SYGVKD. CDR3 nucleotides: TGTGCCATCAGTGAGTATCCTGCGACACTAGCCAAAAACATTCAGTACTTC. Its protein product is CAISEYPATLAKNIQYF.

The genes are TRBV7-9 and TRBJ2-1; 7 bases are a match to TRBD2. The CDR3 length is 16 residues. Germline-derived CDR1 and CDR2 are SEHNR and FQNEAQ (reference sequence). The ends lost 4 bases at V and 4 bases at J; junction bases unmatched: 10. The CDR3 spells CASSSRGGEDYNEQFF. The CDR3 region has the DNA TGTGCCAGCAGCTCCCGTGGGGGGGAAGATTACAATGAGCAGTTCTTC.

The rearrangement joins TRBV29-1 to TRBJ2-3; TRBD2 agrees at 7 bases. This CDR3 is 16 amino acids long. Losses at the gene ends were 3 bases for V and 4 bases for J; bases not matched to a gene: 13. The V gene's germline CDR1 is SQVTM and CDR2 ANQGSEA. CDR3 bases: TGCAGCGTTGACGGGGAATGGACTAGGGACCCAGATACGCAGTATTTT. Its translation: CSVDGEWTRDPDTQYF.

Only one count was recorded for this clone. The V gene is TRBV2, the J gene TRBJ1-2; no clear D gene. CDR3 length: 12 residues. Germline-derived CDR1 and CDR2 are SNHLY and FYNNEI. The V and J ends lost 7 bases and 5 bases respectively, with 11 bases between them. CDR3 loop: CASNSKIYGYTF. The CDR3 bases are TGTGCCAGCAACTCGAAGATTTATGGCTACACCTTC.

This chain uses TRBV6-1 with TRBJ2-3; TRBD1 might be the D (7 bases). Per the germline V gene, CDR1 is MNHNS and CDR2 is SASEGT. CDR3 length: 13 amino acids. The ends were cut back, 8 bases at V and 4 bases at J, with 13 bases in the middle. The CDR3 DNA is TGTGCCAGCGCGGGGACAGTATCAGATACGCAGTATTTT. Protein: CASAGTVSDTQYF.

This CDR3 reads CASRGGTSNQPQHF. Here the CDR3 DNA reads TGTGCCAGCAGGGGAGGGACTAGCAATCAGCCCCAGCATTTT. The gene calls are TRBV6-1 and TRBJ1-5; a possible D gene is TRBD1 (5 bases). Trimming shortened V by 6 bases and J by 0 bases, and 9 bases separated the two germline ends. This CDR3 contains 14 residues. The V gene's germline CDR1 is MNHNS and CDR2 SASEGT.

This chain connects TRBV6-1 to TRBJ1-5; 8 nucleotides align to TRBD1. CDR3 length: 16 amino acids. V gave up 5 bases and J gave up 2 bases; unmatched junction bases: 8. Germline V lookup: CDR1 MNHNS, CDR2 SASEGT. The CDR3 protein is CASSKETGVGNQPQHF. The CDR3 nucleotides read TGTGCCAGCAGTAAAGAGACAGGGGTAGGCAATCAGCCCCAGCATTTT.

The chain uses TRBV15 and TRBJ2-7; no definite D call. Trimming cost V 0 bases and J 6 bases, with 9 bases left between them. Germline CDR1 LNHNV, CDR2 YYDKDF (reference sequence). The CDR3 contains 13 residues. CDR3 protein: CATSRDRSVEQYF. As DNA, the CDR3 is TGTGCCACCAGCAGAGATCGGAGTGTCGAGCAGTACTTC.

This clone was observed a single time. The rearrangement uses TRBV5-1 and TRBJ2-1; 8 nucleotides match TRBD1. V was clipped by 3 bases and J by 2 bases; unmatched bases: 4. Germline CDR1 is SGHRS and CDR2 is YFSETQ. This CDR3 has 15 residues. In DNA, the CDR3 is TGCGCCAGCAGCTGGGCAGGGGGCCCCTACAATGAGCAGTTCTTC. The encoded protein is CASSWAGGPYNEQFF.

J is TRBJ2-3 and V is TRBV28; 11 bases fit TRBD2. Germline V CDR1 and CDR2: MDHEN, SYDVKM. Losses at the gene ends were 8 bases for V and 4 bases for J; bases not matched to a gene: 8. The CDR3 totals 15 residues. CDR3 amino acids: CASELAGVYSDTQYF. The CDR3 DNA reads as TGTGCCAGCGAACTAGCGGGAGTGTATTCAGATACGCAGTATTTT.

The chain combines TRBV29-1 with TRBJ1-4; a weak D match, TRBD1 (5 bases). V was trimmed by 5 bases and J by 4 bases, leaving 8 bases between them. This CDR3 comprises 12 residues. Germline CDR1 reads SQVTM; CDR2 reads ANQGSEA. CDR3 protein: CSVTTVNEKLFF. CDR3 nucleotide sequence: TGCAGCGTTACGACAGTTAATGAAAAACTGTTTTTT.